These 23 T cell receptor beta chains share one sample of origin, sequenced in a study of T cells in Graves' hyperthyroidism and ophthalmopathy. The CDR3 regions of TCR beta were amplified from RNA transcripts. The TCR CDR3 was amplified in a first-round RT-PCR using the HTBI primer set. Each CDR3 protein gets one entry after TCRdb re-called the multiplex PCR reads with MiXCR. The data show hundreds of thousands of distinct CDR3 sequences, more than 12% seen once. Sequencing was performed on blood. These receptors came from a woman in her thirties with Graves' hyperthyroidism.

This clonotype was seen a handful of times. The rearrangement joins TRBV19 to TRBJ1-2, with a possible D match to TRBD1 (5 bases). Germline CDR1 reads LNHDA; CDR2 reads SQIVND (reference sequence). V dropped 0 bases and J dropped 12 bases, with 14 bases sitting between them. The CDR3 sequence is 13 residues long. Here the CDR3 DNA reads TGTGCCAGTAGTATAGATCAACAGGCCCTGAACACCTTC. This sequence encodes CASSIDQQALNTF.

This clonotype showed up many times. The DNA of the CDR3 is TGTGCCAGCAGCGTGCGGGGCGGTGCGGATACGCAGTATTTT. This translates into CASSVRGGADTQYF. The chain employs TRBV9 and TRBJ2-3; D is possibly TRBD2 (6 bases). Germline values: CDR1 SGDLS, CDR2 YYNGEE. This CDR3 has 14 residues. V lost 2 bases and J lost 6, with 13 bases in between.

This clonotype was seen a few times. This chain uses TRBV28 with TRBJ1-4, with 9 positions matching TRBD1. Per the germline V gene, CDR1 is MDHEN and CDR2 is SYDVKM. The CDR3 is made up of 15 amino acids. J gave up 10 bases and V 2 bases, and 8 bases lay outside the gene matches. For the CDR3, the DNA is TGTGCCAGCAGTTTAGGGGACAGGGCGGGACGAAAACTGTTTTTT. As protein: CASSLGDRAGRKLFF.

The sample holds many counts of this clonotype. The rearrangement joins TRBV20-1 to TRBJ2-5; D possibly corresponds to TRBD2 (6 bases). CDR1 DFQATT and CDR2 SNEGSKA come from the germline V gene (reference sequence). CDR3 size: 14 residues. The V and J ends lost 5 bases and 5 bases respectively, with 18 bases between them. In DNA, the CDR3 is TGCAGTGCTTTACCGGGACTTGGGAGCGAGACCCAGTACTTC. As protein: CSALPGLGSETQYF.

The V gene is TRBV7-3, the J gene TRBJ2-1; either TRBD1 or TRBD2 may fit D (6 bases each). Trimming took off 5 bases at V and 9 bases at J, with 17 bases between the two ends. Germline V gene data show CDR1 as SGHTA and CDR2 as FQGTGA. The CDR3 covers 14 residues. The CDR3: CASSPGGTQVEQFF. CDR3 DNA: TGTGCCAGCAGCCCTGGAGGGACACAGGTTGAGCAGTTCTTC.

In its sample, this clonotype was seen a few times. V is TRBV27 and J is TRBJ2-7, with no clear D. Germline CDR1 MNHEY, CDR2 SMNVEV (reference sequence). There are 10 residues in the CDR3. Trimming cost V 3 bases and J 6 bases, with 3 bases left between them. The CDR3, as DNA: TGTGCCAGCAGTTTTCCCGAGCAGTACTTC. It codes for CASSFPEQYF.

About this clonotype: A clone one base away is much larger, so this may be a read error. The CDR3, as DNA: TGTGCCAGCAGTTCATCACTAGCGGGTCCCAATGAGCAGCTCTTC. Protein: CASSSSLAGPNEQLF. J is TRBJ2-1 and V is TRBV7-9; 9 bases align to TRBD2. CDR3 length: 15 residues. Germline CDR1 and CDR2: SEHNR and FQNEAQ (reference sequence).

The rearrangement joins TRBV4-2 to TRBJ2-1; 13 bases line up with TRBD2. This CDR3 has 16 residues. From germline, CDR1 is LGHNA and CDR2 YNFKEQ. The J segment lost 7 bases and the V segment lost 2 bases, leaving 5 bases of the junction unmatched. In DNA form, the CDR3 reads TGTGCCAGCAGCCAATTACTAGCGGGAGGGCCTAATGAGCAGTTCTTC. This codes for CASSQLLAGGPNEQFF.

This clonotype was seen a few times. The chain uses TRBV2 and TRBJ2-3; D gene unclear. V was cut by 3 bases and J by 4 bases, with 11 bases left in between. The CDR3 totals 14 residues. The germline CDR1 and CDR2 sequences are SNHLY and FYNNEI. The CDR3, as DNA: TGTGCCAGCAGTGATCGACACACGGCAGATACGCAGTATTTT. This translates into CASSDRHTADTQYF.

This clonotype was counted between two and nine times. The rearrangement links TRBV19 to TRBJ2-7; no definite D call. Trimming took off 6 bases at V and 1 base at J, with 13 bases between the two ends. CDR1 is LNHDA and CDR2 is SQIVND in the germline V gene (reference sequence). This CDR3 is 14 amino acids long. The CDR3 DNA reads as TGTGCCAGTAGCCCACCCGAGCCTTCCTACGAGCAGTACTTC. Translated: CASSPPEPSYEQYF.

At least ten counts were recorded for this clonotype. The rearrangement links TRBV28 to TRBJ2-7; perhaps TRBD1 as D (6 bases). Trimming cost V 6 bases and J 4 bases, with 19 bases left between them. The CDR3 has 15 residues. The germline V gene has CDR1 MDHEN and CDR2 SYDVKM. The CDR3 DNA sequence: TGTGCCAGCAGCCTCCCTGGACAGAGGCCTTACGAGCAGTACTTC. Translation: CASSLPGQRPYEQYF.

This clonotype was seen repeatedly, ten times or more. The CDR3, as DNA: TGTGCCTGGAGTGCCGGGACATCCGGTCAGCCCCAGCATTTT. This codes for CAWSAGTSGQPQHF. The gene calls are TRBV30 and TRBJ1-5, with D tentatively TRBD1 (6 bases). Trimming removed 1 base from V and 6 bases from J, with 13 bases in between. The CDR3 runs 14 residues. Germline CDR1 and CDR2: GTSNPN and SVGIG (reference sequence).

This clonotype showed up many times. This rearrangement joins TRBV30 to TRBJ1-2; 10 bases align to TRBD1. CDR1 is GTSNPN, CDR2 SVGIG, per germline (reference sequence). The CDR3 covers 13 residues. With 3 bases clipped from V and 14 bases from J, the junction kept 12 bases outside the gene matches. CDR3 protein: CAWRRRRGQGYTF. DNA for the CDR3: TGTGCCTGGAGGCGCCGCCGGGGACAGGGGTATACCTTC. The variable domain in full, completed from reference TRBV30 and TRBJ1-2, reads SQTIHQWPATLVQPVGSPLSLECTVEGTSNPNLYWYRQAAGRGLQLLFYSVGIGQISSEVPQNLSASRPQDRQFILSSKKLLLSDSGFYLCAWRRRRGQGYTFGSGTRLTVV.

This clonotype was seen only a few times. The gene calls are TRBV20-1 and TRBJ2-7; D perhaps matches TRBD2 (6 bases). Between the trimmed V and J ends, which lost 6 bases and 1 base, there was a span of 19 bases. The CDR3 runs to 15 residues. Germline V lookup: CDR1 DFQATT, CDR2 SNEGSKA (reference sequence). The CDR3 region is CSAPLRLAPSYEQYF. The DNA for the CDR3 is TGCAGTGCCCCCCTTCGCCTAGCGCCATCCTACGAGCAGTACTTC.

V and J are TRBV6-2 or TRBV6-3 and TRBJ1-1, with D hard to call. Germline V gives CDR1 MNHEY, CDR2 SVGEGT. The CDR3 runs 13 residues. Trimming shortened V by 2 bases and J by 6 bases, and 10 bases separated the two germline ends. For the CDR3, the DNA is TGTGCCAGCAGTTACGTCGGGCAGGCTGAAGCTTTCTTT. Protein sequence: CASSYVGQAEAFF.

There are many counts of this clonotype. The J gene is TRBJ1-1, the V gene TRBV5-4, with 7 bases lining up with TRBD1. Germline lookup yields CDR1 SGHNT and CDR2 YYREEE (reference sequence). The CDR3 contains 14 residues. The trim removed 4 bases at V and 2 bases at J, leaving 5 bases unmatched. The chain's CDR3 is CASSTTGANTEAFF. In DNA, the CDR3 is TGTGCCAGCAGCACTACAGGGGCAAACACTGAAGCTTTCTTT.

The rearrangement joins TRBV30 to TRBJ2-7, with 11 bases aligning to TRBD2. Germline V gene data show CDR1 as GTSNPN and CDR2 as SVGIG (reference sequence). The CDR3 totals 16 residues. V lost 0 bases, J lost 6 bases, and 10 bases stayed unmatched. CDR3 sequence: CAWSVQVSGRAAEQYF. Here the CDR3 DNA reads TGTGCCTGGAGTGTTCAAGTTAGCGGGAGGGCCGCCGAGCAGTACTTC.

The chain has TRBV24-1 and TRBJ2-1, with 7 bases that match TRBD2. This CDR3 spans 15 amino acids. Germline CDR1 is KGHDR and CDR2 is SFDVKD. The J segment lost 1 base and the V segment lost 5 bases, leaving 4 bases of the junction unmatched. This CDR3 is CATSGWEGSYNEQFF. DNA for the CDR3: TGTGCCACCAGTGGATGGGAGGGATCCTACAATGAGCAGTTCTTC.

In its sample, this clonotype was seen many times. This chain uses TRBV6-1 with TRBJ1-1, with D tentatively TRBD1 (5 bases). CDR1 MNHNS and CDR2 SASEGT come from the germline V gene. Trimming stripped 5 bases from V and 3 bases from J, with 13 bases between. This CDR3 region has 14 residues. CDR3 region: CASSQGREDTEAFF. CDR3 sequence (DNA): TGTGCCAGCAGTCAGGGCCGGGAAGACACTGAAGCTTTCTTT.

This clonotype came up a few times. The chain employs TRBV11-2 and TRBJ2-7; the D is unclear. The CDR3 spans 11 residues. Germline CDR1 reads SGHAT; CDR2 reads FQNNGV. Trimming took 5 bases from V and 7 from J, leaving 9 bases between them. Here the CDR3 reads CASSPFGEQYF. Written as DNA, the CDR3 is TGTGCCAGCAGCCCCTTTGGAGAGCAGTACTTC. Complete variable domain (other parts from reference TRBV11-2 and TRBJ2-7): EAGVAQSPRYKIIEKRQSVAFWCNPISGHATLYWYQQILGQGPKLLIQFQNNGVVDDSQLPKDRFSAERLKGVDSTLKIQPAKLEDSAVYLCASSPFGEQYFGPGTRLTVT.

The chain links TRBV20-1 to TRBJ2-5; D is ambiguous. This CDR3 contains 13 residues. V was shortened by 6 bases and J by 3 bases, with 14 bases between the two germline ends. The V gene's germline CDR1 is DFQATT and CDR2 SNEGSKA (reference sequence). CDR3 DNA: TGCAGTGCCCGCCCCATACAAAAAGAGACCCAGTACTTC. Translated, it gives CSARPIQKETQYF.

The chain joins TRBV12-3 or TRBV12-4 to TRBJ2-5, with 7 bases that match TRBD1. The CDR3 is 15 amino acids. With 3 bases clipped from V and 1 base from J, the junction kept 5 bases outside the gene matches. The CDR3 loop reads CASSFETGPQETQYF. CDR3 sequence (DNA): TGTGCCAGCAGTTTTGAGACAGGGCCCCAAGAGACCCAGTACTTC.

Turning to this clonotype: Just one base apart from a much larger clone, this may be a read error. The chain joins TRBV3-1 to TRBJ1-3; no firm D call. Deletions cut 0 bases from V and 2 bases from J, with 5 bases between. This CDR3 spans 14 amino acids. Germline V gene data show CDR1 as LGHDT and CDR2 as YNNKEL (reference sequence). The chain's CDR3 is CASSQDSPGNTIYF. The DNA for the CDR3 is TGTGCCAGCAGCCAAGACAGCCCTGGAAACACCATATATTTT.